This T cell receptor (beta chain) came from a study of blood T cell repertoires in COVID-19. About the study: Sources were T cells, B-cell-depleted T cells, or PBMCs; the material itself was cDNA or gDNA.

Trimming at V came to 3 bases and at J to 12 bases, leaving 14 bases not matched to a gene. The germline V gene has CDR1 LGHDT and CDR2 YNNKEL (reference sequence). The CDR3 length is 17 residues. Study processing details: Quantification of nucleated cells was approximated via reference gene primer amplification. Some clones are missing from TCRdb's copy, which holds only in-frame ones; the method was immunoSEQ multiplex PCR. From that table come the V and J calls and clone size; the DNA was used to work out D and trimming. This sample has some 240,000 clones; roughly 89% occur once, and the top ten carry 4% to 5%.

The clonotype comes from a woman aged 40-49 years who had recovered from COVID-19. The J gene is TRBJ1-4, the V gene TRBV3-1 (or the pseudogene TRBV3-2); 12 nucleotides agree with TRBD1. Sequencing was done on a sample of peripheral blood. The CDR3: CASSQSPPGQGALELFF. The CDR3 region has the DNA TGTGCCAGCAGCCAGTCCCCCCCGGGACAGGGGGCGTTAGAACTGTTTTTT.